These 32 T cell receptor beta chains came from one sample sequenced in a study of human T cells and chemical hapten exposure. Regarding time point: healthy volunteer bleed at 6 weeks. Unfractionated whole blood was the source from which total RNA was extracted. TCRdb independently ran MiXCR on the RACE reads; one entry per CDR3 protein. The table records 75,000 to 80,000 distinct CDR3 sequences, about 8.6% of them present only once. Sequencing was carried out using whole blood. The source is a female donor in good health. Some clones in this sample may be carry-over from other donors' samples.

This clonotype has more than one count but fewer than ten. The chain is built from TRBV20-1 and TRBJ2-7, with D perhaps TRBD1 or TRBD2 (5 bases each). Germline V gene sequence: CDR1 DFQATT, CDR2 SNEGSKA (reference sequence). The CDR3 totals 12 residues. V lost 5 bases, J lost 7 bases, and 15 bases lay in between. The CDR3 DNA sequence: TGCAGTGCTCGAGGGGCGGCGCAAGAGCAGTACTTC. Translating gives CSARGAAQEQYF.

In the case of this clonotype: A much larger clone differs from this one at a single base, so this may be a read error. The chain employs TRBV7-9 and TRBJ1-5; 9 bases are shared with TRBD1. Germline V gene data show CDR1 as SEHNR and CDR2 as FQNEAQ (reference sequence). The CDR3 is 15 amino acids. This CDR3 reads CASRNGTGNGQPQNF. The CDR3 nucleotides read TGTGCCAGCAGGAACGGGACAGGGAACGGTCAGCCCCAGAATTTT. The full variable domain, rest sourced from reference TRBV7-9 and TRBJ1-5, is DTGVSQNPRHKITKRGQNVTFRCDPISEHNRLYWYRQTLGQGPEFLTYFQNEAQLEKSRLLSDRFSAERPKGSFSTLEIQRTEQGDSAMYLCASRNGTGNGQPQNFGDGTRLSIL.

This rearrangement joins TRBV12-3 or TRBV12-4 to TRBJ1-2, with 9 nucleotides matching TRBD1. The junction had 4 bases not matched to a gene; V was cut back by 5 bases and J by 6 bases. CDR3 length: 13 amino acids. The CDR3 loop is CASSPTGGHGYTF. The CDR3 DNA sequence: TGTGCCAGCAGTCCTACAGGGGGCCATGGCTACACCTTC.

This clonotype turned up a few times. The V gene is TRBV20-1, the J gene TRBJ2-2, with 12 bases fitting TRBD2. V lost 5 bases, J lost 4 bases, and 11 bases stayed unmatched. Germline values: CDR1 DFQATT, CDR2 SNEGSKA (reference sequence). This CDR3 is 17 amino acids long. In DNA form, the CDR3 reads TGCAGTGCTCCCCGTCTAGCGGGGGGGCCCGTCACCGGGGAGCTGTTTTTT. Amino acids: CSAPRLAGGPVTGELFF.

CDR3 in amino acids: CASSSTGYNSPLHF. The DNA of the CDR3 is TGTGCCAGCAGTTCGACAGGTTATAATTCACCCCTCCACTTT. This rearrangement joins TRBV12-3 or TRBV12-4 to TRBJ1-6; weak D call: TRBD1 (6 bases). The length of the CDR3 is 14 residues. Trimming took off 4 bases at V and 4 bases at J, with 8 bases between the two ends.

The chain carries TRBV18 and TRBJ1-1; no reliable D call. Germline V lookup: CDR1 KGHSH, CDR2 LQKENI. V was trimmed by 0 bases and J by 1 base, leaving 15 bases between them. The CDR3 loop spans 17 amino acids. The DNA for the CDR3 is TGTGCCAGCTCACCACCGAGGAGGGTCGAGGAGAACACTGAAGCTTTCTTT. Amino acids: CASSPPRRVEENTEAFF.

The J gene is TRBJ2-3, the V gene TRBV12-3 or TRBV12-4; no definite D call. The CDR3 sequence is 13 residues long. The V end was cut by 6 bases, the J end by 2 bases, with 9 bases between. CDR3 sequence (DNA): TGTGCCAGCAGCCTGCCCACCACAGATACGCAGTATTTT. Its protein product is CASSLPTTDTQYF.

The table lists this clonotype with many counts. The chain uses TRBV4-2 and TRBJ2-3; D ambiguous. The V gene lost 0 bases and the J gene lost 4 bases, with 5 bases spanning the gap. Germline loops: CDR1 LGHNA, CDR2 YNFKEQ. CDR3 length: 13 amino acids. The CDR3 loop is CASSQDVADTQYF. As DNA, the CDR3 is TGTGCCAGCAGCCAAGATGTGGCAGATACGCAGTATTTT.

The table lists this clonotype with a few counts. The gene calls are TRBV6-2 or TRBV6-3 and TRBJ1-5, with a weak D call TRBD1 (5 bases). Germline V CDR1 and CDR2: MNHEY, SVGEGT. The CDR3 covers 14 residues. V was shortened by 5 bases and J by 7 bases, with 15 bases between the two germline ends. The CDR3 here is CASSRRSEGQPQHF. Written as DNA, the CDR3 is TGTGCCAGCAGTCGGCGTTCGGAGGGGCAGCCCCAGCATTTT.

This clonotype was recorded a few times. The genes are TRBV28 and TRBJ2-3; D perhaps matches TRBD2 (6 bases). The CDR3 totals 13 residues. Trimming removed 5 bases from V and 2 bases from J, with 8 bases in between. The germline gives CDR1 MDHEN, CDR2 SYDVKM. The CDR3: CASSRDFTDTQYF. CDR3 nucleotides: TGTGCCAGCAGTAGGGACTTCACAGATACGCAGTATTTT.

Many counts were recorded for this clonotype. The chain has TRBV2 and TRBJ2-7; D is tentatively TRBD1 or TRBD2 (7 bases each). V lost 7 bases, J lost 4 bases, and 20 bases lay in between. The germline V gene encodes CDR1 SNHLY and CDR2 FYNNEI. The CDR3 is 15 amino acids. The CDR3 DNA reads as TGTGCCAGCACAGGGGGGAGGGCACCGCGGTACGAGCAGTACTTC. This gives the protein CASTGGRAPRYEQYF. The variable domain in full, with the rest retrieved from reference TRBV2 and TRBJ2-7, is EPEVTQTPSHQVTQMGQEVILRCVPISNHLYFYWYRQILGQKVEFLVSFYNNEISEKSEIFDDQFSVERPDGSNFTLKIRSTKLEDSAMYFCASTGGRAPRYEQYFGPGTRLTVT.

The V and J genes are TRBV7-9 and TRBJ2-7, with TRBD2 as a possible D gene (6 bases). Germline CDR1 reads SEHNR; CDR2 reads FQNEAQ (reference sequence). V lost 8 bases, J lost 2 bases, and 13 bases lay in between. This CDR3 is 13 amino acids long. The CDR3 is CASGRDSAYEQYF. The CDR3, as DNA: TGTGCCAGCGGCCGGGACTCAGCCTACGAGCAGTACTTC.

The table lists this clonotype with a few counts. The chain combines TRBV7-9 with TRBJ2-3, with D perhaps TRBD1 (5 bases). V was clipped by 4 bases and J by 2 bases, with 13 bases between them. The V gene's germline CDR1 is SEHNR and CDR2 FQNEAQ (reference sequence). The CDR3 consists of 15 residues. The CDR3 region is CASSYRPPNTDTQYF. CDR3 DNA: TGTGCCAGCAGCTACAGGCCCCCCAACACAGATACGCAGTATTTT.

For this clonotype: A much larger clone is a single base away; this may be a read error. The chain has TRBV20-1 and TRBJ2-3; TRBD1 matches at 9 bases. Germline V gene lookup returns CDR1 DFQATT and CDR2 SNEGSKA (reference sequence). V was pared by 5 bases and J by 5 bases, with 8 bases of the junction left unmatched. The CDR3 consists of 14 residues. The CDR3 DNA sequence: TGCAGTGCTTCCGGGACAGGGCTGGTAGATACGCAGTATTTT. Protein product: CSASGTGLVDTQYF.

This clonotype has ten or more counts. The chain's CDR3 is CASSPQRGVETQYF. In DNA form, the CDR3 reads TGTGCCAGCAGCCCCCAGAGGGGGGTTGAGACCCAGTACTTC. This chain links TRBV11-2 with TRBJ2-5; perhaps D is TRBD1 or TRBD2 (6 bases each). The CDR3 length is 14 residues. The germline V and J ends were trimmed by 5 bases and 5 bases, with 15 bases remaining between them. The germline V gene has CDR1 SGHAT and CDR2 FQNNGV.

This rearrangement joins TRBV13 to TRBJ1-6, with D uncertain. The ends were cut back, 2 bases at V and 10 bases at J, with 15 bases in the middle. Germline-derived CDR1 and CDR2 are PRHDT and FYEKMQ (reference sequence). The CDR3 is 15 residues long. CDR3: CASSLSMQSESPLHF. The CDR3 DNA reads as TGTGCCAGCAGCTTATCGATGCAGTCGGAATCACCCCTCCACTTT.

This clonotype was seen many times. The chain combines TRBV7-2 with TRBJ1-3, with D possibly TRBD1 on 5 matching bases. The CDR3 covers 16 residues. V was shortened by 5 bases and J by 2 bases, with 16 bases between the two germline ends. Looked up from germline, CDR1 is SGHTA and CDR2 is FQGNSA. CDR3 loop: CASSPSRTQTGNTIYF. For the CDR3, the DNA is TGTGCCAGCAGCCCAAGCCGGACACAAACTGGAAACACCATATATTTT.

This clonotype was recorded many times. The chain couples TRBV15 to TRBJ2-1; 15 positions match TRBD2. This CDR3 is 17 amino acids long. Germline V gene sequence: CDR1 LNHNV, CDR2 YYDKDF (reference sequence). With 6 bases clipped from V and 0 bases from J, the junction kept 3 bases outside the gene matches. The CDR3 bases are TGTGCCACCAGGGGACTAGCGGGGGGCGGCTCCTACAATGAGCAGTTCTTC. It codes for CATRGLAGGGSYNEQFF.

The chain couples TRBV12-3 or TRBV12-4 to TRBJ1-2, with D possibly matching TRBD1 (5 bases). V gave up 5 bases and J gave up 4 bases, with 11 bases separating them. This CDR3 region has 13 residues. In DNA form, the CDR3 reads TGTGCCAGCAGTACCGGGGCGATCTATGGCTACACCTTC. This encodes CASSTGAIYGYTF.

In its sample, this clonotype was seen many times. The V and J genes are TRBV9 and TRBJ1-4, with TRBD1 as a possible D gene (5 bases). Germline-derived CDR1 and CDR2 are SGDLS and YYNGEE. The V end lost 0 bases, the J end lost 7 bases, and 13 bases lay between the germline ends. The CDR3 has 15 residues. CDR3 bases: TGTGCCAGCAGCGTAGCGGGGCAGGACGGTGAAAAACTGTTTTTT. It encodes CASSVAGQDGEKLFF.

This clonotype came up many times. The chain joins TRBV20-1 to TRBJ1-2; D uncertain. The CDR3 consists of 9 residues. Trimming took off 8 bases at V and 0 bases at J, with 1 base between the two ends. Germline CDR1 and CDR2: DFQATT and SNEGSKA (reference sequence). The CDR3 reads CSTNYGYTF. CDR3 coding DNA: TGCAGTACTAACTATGGCTACACCTTC.

This clonotype was detected ten times or more. V is TRBV27 and J is TRBJ2-5; D is possibly TRBD1 (5 bases). V gave up 3 bases and J gave up 0 bases, with 5 bases separating them. The CDR3 length is 13 residues. Germline V CDR1 and CDR2: MNHEY, SMNVEV (reference sequence). This chain's CDR3 is CASSFRDQETQYF. CDR3 nucleotides: TGTGCCAGCAGTTTCAGGGACCAAGAGACCCAGTACTTC.

This clonotype was observed at least ten times. The V call is TRBV5-8, the J call TRBJ1-4; D is possibly TRBD1 (5 bases). The CDR3 consists of 18 residues. The germline gives CDR1 SGHTS, CDR2 YDEGEE. Trimming shortened V by 0 bases and J by 0 bases, and 15 bases separated the two germline ends. The CDR3 DNA reads as TGTGCCAGCAGCTTGGGTTCGTTGGCGACAGCAACTAATGAAAAACTGTTTTTT. The encoded protein is CASSLGSLATATNEKLFF.

Ten or more counts support this clonotype. The chain uses TRBV3-1 and TRBJ2-3, with D uncertain. V was cut by 1 base and J by 2 bases, with 10 bases left in between. CDR1 and CDR2 (germline): LGHDT, YNNKEL (reference sequence). The CDR3 is 15 amino acids. The CDR3 here is CASSQVSTATDTQYF. The CDR3 region has the DNA TGTGCCAGCAGCCAAGTCTCGACCGCCACAGATACGCAGTATTTT.

This clonotype was picked up a small number of times. This CDR3 reads CASTSSVAQYF. The CDR3 DNA reads TGTGCCAGCACCTCTAGCGTCGCGCAGTATTTT. The chain has TRBV2 and TRBJ2-3, with D possibly TRBD2 on 6 matching bases. Germline CDR1 is SNHLY and CDR2 is FYNNEI. This CDR3 has 11 amino acids. V lost 7 bases to trimming and J lost 10 bases, with 12 bases between them.

This clonotype was detected many times. The chain is built from TRBV20-1 and TRBJ1-4; D is uncertain. The CDR3 is 15 residues long. CDR1 and CDR2 from the germline V gene are DFQATT and SNEGSKA (reference sequence). V dropped 0 bases and J dropped 7 bases, with 15 bases sitting between them. CDR3 protein: CSAREDLLVGEKLFF. In nucleotides, the CDR3 is TGCAGTGCTAGAGAGGACCTCCTGGTGGGTGAAAAACTGTTTTTT.

In this sample, this clonotype turned up a few times. J is TRBJ2-7 and V is TRBV28; 8 bases are shared with TRBD1. The CDR3 length is 15 residues. The V gene end was trimmed by 3 bases and the J gene end by 3 bases; junction bases not matched to a gene: 7. CDR1 and CDR2 (germline): MDHEN, SYDVKM. CDR3 protein: CASSFRGLRLYEQYF. The DNA of the CDR3 is TGTGCCAGCAGTTTCAGGGGGCTCCGCCTCTACGAGCAGTACTTC. Combining the CDR3 with reference TRBV28 and TRBJ2-7 gives the whole variable domain DVKVTQSSRYLVKRTGEKVFLECVQDMDHENMFWYRQDPGLGLRLIYFSYDVKMKEKGDIPEGYSVSREKKERFSLILESASTNQTSMYLCASSFRGLRLYEQYFGPGTRLTVT.

This clonotype was recorded a few times. The chain joins TRBV18 to TRBJ1-5, with a tentative D call TRBD1 (6 bases). The ends were cut back, 4 bases at V and 9 bases at J, with 13 bases in the middle. Germline CDR1 and CDR2: KGHSH and LQKENI. The CDR3 has 13 residues. The CDR3 nucleotides are TGTGCCAGCTCACAGGACAGCTTTTTGCCCCAGCATTTT. Translating gives CASSQDSFLPQHF.

This clonotype was detected a few times. V usage is TRBV7-2 and J usage is TRBJ2-3; the match to TRBD2 covers 8 bases. Per the germline V gene, CDR1 is SGHTA and CDR2 is FQGNSA. The CDR3 is 12 amino acids. Trimming took 1 base from V and 12 from J; bases not matched to a gene: 3. CDR3 protein: CASSLGSGGQYF. The CDR3, as DNA: TGTGCCAGCAGCTTAGGGAGCGGGGGACAGTATTTT. The whole variable domain, filled in from reference TRBV7-2 and TRBJ2-3, reads GAGVSQSPSNKVTEKGKDVELRCDPISGHTALYWYRQSLGQGLEFLIYFQGNSAPDKSGLPSDRFSAERTGGSVSTLTIQRTQQEDSAVYLCASSLGSGGQYFGPGTRLTVL.

This clonotype is categorized as medium-sized. J is TRBJ2-5 and V is TRBV7-9, with 9 bases aligning to TRBD1. V lost 5 bases and J lost 2; bases outside the gene matches: 12. Germline lookup yields CDR1 SEHNR and CDR2 FQNEAQ (reference sequence). The length of the CDR3 is 17 residues. The CDR3 DNA is TGTGCCAGCAGCCAATTCCCCGGGACAGGGCGACAAGAGACCCAGTACTTC. This sequence encodes CASSQFPGTGRQETQYF.

The chain has TRBV6-6 and TRBJ1-6; perhaps TRBD1 as D (5 bases). The germline V gene has CDR1 MNHNY and CDR2 SVGAGI (reference sequence). The CDR3 has 18 amino acids. Trimming took 6 bases from V and 0 from J, leaving 18 bases between them. The CDR3 nucleotides read TGTGCCAGCAGCAAGGAGAGGGGCCTGAGCTCCTATAATTCACCCCTCCACTTT. Encoded protein: CASSKERGLSSYNSPLHF.

This clonotype was seen many times. One end of the junction fails to match germline, which may point to a read error. J is TRBJ1-2 and V is TRBV4-3; TRBD1 is a possible D gene (5 bases). The CDR3 sequence is 12 residues long. Germline V gene data show CDR1 as LGHNA and CDR2 as YSLEER. CDR3 sequence reads: CASSQGGVLLFF. The DNA of the CDR3 is TGCGCCAGCAGCCAAGGAGGGGTGTTGCTCTTCTTC.